The rows below give T cell receptor beta chains drawn from one sample of a study of OX40 agonist ivuxolimab in advanced cancers. Some clones are missing from TCRdb's copy, which holds only in-frame ones; the method was immunoSEQ multiplex PCR. Of roughly 68,000 clones in the sample, 65% to 90% were seen once. The material was CD4+ or CD8+ T cells sorted from blood, obtained in a trial of the OX40 agonist ivuxolimab. The receptors were gathered from an adult with an advanced solid tumor such as melanoma, head and neck, liver or kidney cancer. The CDR3 runs from the conserved cysteine through the conserved F or W. The D gene is left open where the match is weak. For some rows the clone size is stated as once, few or many, or as a class when expanded; others skip it.

d_gene: TRBD2
j_gene: TRBJ2-5
v_gene: TRBV4-1
abundance: NA
CDR3nt: TGCGCCAGCAGAGAGACTAGCGGGAGGGAAGAGACCCAGTACTTC
CDR3aa: CASRETSGREETQYF

d_gene: NA
j_gene: TRBJ2-5
v_gene: TRBV28
abundance: NA
CDR3nt: TGTGCCAGCAAGGGGTGGTCGGGGGAGACCCAGTACTTC
CDR3aa: CASKGWSGETQYF

d_gene: NA
j_gene: TRBJ1-1
v_gene: TRBV11-2
abundance: NA
CDR3nt: TGTGCCAGCAGCTTGACAGGGAACACTGAAGCTTTCTTT
CDR3aa: CASSLTGNTEAFF

d_gene: NA
j_gene: TRBJ2-5
v_gene: TRBV27
abundance: NA
CDR3nt: TGTGCCAGCAGTTTCGTCAAAGAGACCCAGTACTTC
CDR3aa: CASSFVKETQYF

d_gene: NA
j_gene: TRBJ2-7
v_gene: TRBV27
abundance: once
CDR3nt: TGTGCCAGCAGTTTATATATCCAGGGCGCCTATTACGAGCAGTACTTC
CDR3aa: CASSLYIQGAYYEQYF

d_gene: NA
j_gene: TRBJ2-5
v_gene: TRBV20-1
abundance: NA
CDR3nt: TGCAGTGCCGAACACCAAGAGACCCAGTACTTC
CDR3aa: CSAEHQETQYF

d_gene: TRBD1
j_gene: TRBJ2-1
v_gene: TRBV20-1
abundance: few
CDR3nt: TGCAGTGCCCGGGACAGGGGGGAATTCTTC
CDR3aa: CSARDRGEFF

d_gene: TRBD1
j_gene: TRBJ2-7
v_gene: TRBV2
abundance: NA
CDR3nt: TGTGCCAGCAGTTGGGGGCCTACAGGGGGCCACGAGCAGTACTTC
CDR3aa: CASSWGPTGGHEQYF

d_gene: NA
j_gene: TRBJ1-1
v_gene: TRBV28
abundance: NA
CDR3nt: TGTGCCAGCAGTCCAAAAGCAGACGGGGCTTTCTTT
CDR3aa: CASSPKADGAFF

d_gene: NA
j_gene: TRBJ2-1
v_gene: TRBV11-2
abundance: NA
CDR3nt: TGTGCCAGCAGCCTACAGGTTGGGGATCACAATGAGCAGTTCTTC
CDR3aa: CASSLQVGDHNEQFF

d_gene: TRBD1
j_gene: TRBJ2-2
v_gene: TRBV10-2
abundance: NA
CDR3nt: TGCGCCAGTAAGAACCGACAGGGGAACACCGGGGAGCTGTTTTTT
CDR3aa: CASKNRQGNTGELFF

d_gene: NA
j_gene: TRBJ2-1
v_gene: TRBV28
abundance: NA
CDR3nt: TGTGCCGGGGGGTTGGGGACCTCCTACAATGAGCAGTTCTTC
CDR3aa: CAGGLGTSYNEQFF